This T cell receptor beta chain was identified in a study of blood T cell repertoires in COVID-19. Study as a whole: Material from acute and convalescent COVID-19 was sourced from the United States, Italy and Spain. T cells, B-cell-depleted T cells, or PBMCs provided the cDNA or gDNA that served as material.

Assay used: immunoSEQ multiplex PCR; TCRdb lists only in-frame clones, some missing. The sample holds 150,000 to 200,000 clones, about 79% seen once. This CDR3 region has 12 residues. V was clipped by 0 bases and J by 3 bases, with 4 bases between them. The V gene's germline CDR1 is SGDLS and CDR2 YYNGEE. J is TRBJ2-7 and V is TRBV9; D unresolved. The receptor comes from a woman in her 70s with acute or convalescent COVID-19. What was sequenced was peripheral blood. The CDR3 bases are TGTGCCAGCAGCGTAGTACACTACGAGCAGTACTTC. It specifies CASSVVHYEQYF.